This TCR beta chain is drawn from a study of blood T cell repertoires in COVID-19. Using immunoSEQ multiplex PCR, the repertoire was profiled, and TCRdb retains in-frame clones only, with some absent. The table records a few hundred thousand clones, 85% of them present only once. This CDR3 has 11 amino acids. V lost 8 bases to trimming and J lost 6 bases, with 14 bases between them. CDR1 and CDR2 (germline): GTSNPN, SVGIG (reference sequence). The chain links TRBV30 to TRBJ2-7; a possible D gene is TRBD1 (5 bases). Source material: peripheral blood. This sequence originates from a woman under 30 with acute or convalescent COVID-19. The CDR3 region has the DNA TGTGCCCTTGAGGTTGGGGCCGAGCAGTACTTC. Its translation: CALEVGAEQYF.